Below are 27 T cell receptor beta chains sequenced from a single sample in a study of STAT3 mutations in large granular lymphocyte leukemia (dated by TCRdb to 2018 to 2020). What the work shows at the level of the full study, not this receptor alone: All T-LGLL patients had at least one immunodominant TCRbeta clonotype, and roughly half had multiple immunodominant subclonotypes.

Library prep was done by the immunoSEQ multiplex PCR assay. The immuneACCESS repertoire file appears here via TCRdb, limited to in-frame rearrangements. These files lack a portion of the clones; in checked studies, under half of the deficit traces to unresolved V genes, and the cause of the others is not known. The sample table shows over 15,000 clones, and 85% to 95% are seen once. The ten largest clones capture 7.5% to 9.5% of the sample. For these receptors, no antigen is known. Sequenced: peripheral blood mononuclear cells. The receptors shown here come from a woman in her 50s with T-cell large granular lymphocyte leukemia. Some clones in this sample may be carry-over from other donors' samples. The age is the age at diagnosis.

The chain recombines TRBV7-2 with TRBJ1-3, with a weak D call TRBD1 (5 bases). V lost 3 bases and J lost 2, with 11 bases in between. The germline V gene encodes CDR1 SGHTA and CDR2 FQGNSA. The CDR3 totals 15 residues. This CDR3 is CASSFSSGTGNTIYF. The CDR3 DNA is TGTGCCAGCAGCTTTAGTTCAGGGACTGGAAACACCATATATTTT.

The rearrangement uses TRBV6-6 and TRBJ1-4; D call uncertain. The germline V gene has CDR1 MNHNY and CDR2 SVGAGI (reference sequence). With 7 bases removed from V and 4 bases from J, the gap between germline ends came to 4 bases. This CDR3 is built from 11 residues. The DNA of the CDR3 is TGTGCCAGCATATATAATGAAAAACTGTTTTTT. Protein sequence: CASIYNEKLFF.

This chain connects TRBV4-2 to TRBJ2-3; 11 bases agree with TRBD2. Germline values: CDR1 LGHNA, CDR2 YNFKEQ. J gave up 6 bases and V 1 base, and 9 bases lay outside the gene matches. The length of the CDR3 is 17 residues. CDR3 amino acids: CASSQGLAGGPGDTQYF. As DNA, the CDR3 is TGTGCCAGCAGCCAAGGGTTAGCGGGAGGGCCAGGGGATACGCAGTATTTT.

This chain connects TRBV5-1 to TRBJ1-3; TRBD1 is a possible D gene (5 bases). V was trimmed by 0 bases and J by 10 bases, leaving 11 bases between them. This CDR3 comprises 13 residues. From germline, CDR1 is SGHRS and CDR2 YFSETQ. CDR3 amino acids: CASSLGGPDTIYF. CDR3 DNA: TGCGCCAGCAGCTTGGGGGGACCTGATACCATATATTTT.

V is TRBV4-1 and J is TRBJ1-2, with 9 bases lining up with TRBD1. Trimming took 2 bases from V and 8 from J; bases not matched to a gene: 12. The CDR3 length is 16 residues. Germline CDR1 reads MGHRA; CDR2 reads YSYEKL. The CDR3 here is CASSQSEGTGFRGYTF. In DNA, the CDR3 is TGCGCCAGCAGCCAATCGGAAGGGACAGGGTTTAGGGGCTACACCTTC.

The CDR3 DNA reads TGTGCCAGCAGCCGGGGAGGATTCTCCTACGAGCAGTACTTC. It is translated as CASSRGGFSYEQYF. V gene TRBV5-4 combines with J gene TRBJ2-7, with D tentatively TRBD2 (6 bases). Germline values: CDR1 SGHNT, CDR2 YYREEE (reference sequence). The CDR3 totals 14 residues. Trimming pared 4 bases from V and 0 bases from J, leaving 11 bases between.

The genes are TRBV6-6 and TRBJ2-7, with D perhaps TRBD1 (6 bases). The CDR3 is 13 amino acids. Germline CDR1 and CDR2: MNHNY and SVGAGI (reference sequence). The V and J ends lost 2 bases and 6 bases respectively, with 11 bases between them. Written as DNA, the CDR3 is TGTGCCAGCAGTTACCAGGGGTTCGGCGAGCAGTACTTC. Translated: CASSYQGFGEQYF.

This clone was detected once. The chain uses TRBV29-1 and TRBJ1-2, with D unclear. The CDR3 covers 11 residues. The V end was cut by 4 bases, the J end by 0 bases, with 3 bases between. Per germline, CDR1 SQVTM and CDR2 ANQGSEA. CDR3 in DNA: TGCAGCGTTGTAGCTAACTATGGCTACACCTTC. Its protein product is CSVVANYGYTF.

The chain employs TRBV9 and TRBJ2-3, with 8 bases matching TRBD2. V lost 4 bases and J lost 2; bases outside the gene matches: 3. Germline CDR1 reads SGDLS; CDR2 reads YYNGEE. This CDR3 contains 14 residues. The CDR3 DNA sequence: TGTGCCAGCAGCCGGGAGGGGAACACAGATACGCAGTATTTT. Its translation: CASSREGNTDTQYF. The whole variable domain, filled in from reference TRBV9 and TRBJ2-3, reads DSGVTQTPKHLITATGQRVTLRCSPRSGDLSVYWYQQSLDQGLQFLIQYYNGEERAKGNILERFSAQQFPDLHSELNLSSLELGDSALYFCASSREGNTDTQYFGPGTRLTVL.

The chain carries TRBV6-6 and TRBJ1-3, with no clear D. V was shortened by 6 bases and J by 0 bases, with 12 bases between the two germline ends. The CDR3 is 15 residues long. Germline V CDR1 and CDR2: MNHNY, SVGAGI (reference sequence). The CDR3 bases are TGTGCCAGCAGCCCAACTGCGCCCTCTGGAAACACCATATATTTT. It specifies CASSPTAPSGNTIYF.

The rearrangement links TRBV7-9 to TRBJ1-4; D is possibly TRBD1 (6 bases). The V and J ends lost 3 bases and 8 bases respectively, with 16 bases between them. The germline V gene encodes CDR1 SEHNR and CDR2 FQNEAQ (reference sequence). CDR3 length: 15 amino acids. The CDR3 protein is CASSFNGHQGEKLFF. The CDR3, as DNA: TGTGCCAGCAGCTTTAACGGGCATCAGGGGGAAAAACTGTTTTTT. Full variable domain (missing parts from reference TRBV7-9 and TRBJ1-4): DTGVSQNPRHKITKRGQNVTFRCDPISEHNRLYWYRQTLGQGPEFLTYFQNEAQLEKSRLLSDRFSAERPKGSFSTLEIQRTEQGDSAMYLCASSFNGHQGEKLFFGSGTQLSVL.

The rearrangement joins TRBV27 to TRBJ2-1, with 9 bases identical to TRBD2. Unmatched junction bases numbered 5, after V lost 1 base and J lost 4 bases. CDR3 length: 16 amino acids. CDR1 MNHEY and CDR2 SMNVEV come from the germline V gene (reference sequence). CDR3: CASSLYSGSIYNEQFF. DNA of the CDR3: TGTGCCAGCAGTTTATATAGCGGGAGCATATACAATGAGCAGTTCTTC.

V is TRBV28 and J is TRBJ1-1, with no clear D. Germline assignment: CDR1 MDHEN and CDR2 SYDVKM. Trimming took 7 bases from V and 10 from J, leaving 10 bases between them. The CDR3 has 10 amino acids. CDR3: CASIGLGAFF. CDR3 in DNA: TGTGCCAGCATCGGCCTTGGAGCTTTCTTT. The full variable domain, its missing parts supplied by reference TRBV28 and TRBJ1-1, is DVKVTQSSRYLVKRTGEKVFLECVQDMDHENMFWYRQDPGLGLRLIYFSYDVKMKEKGDIPEGYSVSREKKERFSLILESASTNQTSMYLCASIGLGAFFGQGTRLTVV.

The rearrangement joins TRBV7-9 to TRBJ2-5; 8 nucleotides agree with TRBD2. Germline V gene data show CDR1 as SEHNR and CDR2 as FQNEAQ (reference sequence). V gave up 3 bases and J gave up 10 bases; unmatched junction bases: 10. The CDR3 runs 14 residues. CDR3 sequence: CASSFLREAMGQYF. The CDR3 DNA reads as TGTGCCAGCAGCTTCTTGCGGGAGGCAATGGGCCAGTACTTC. Variable domain in full (rest from reference TRBV7-9 and TRBJ2-5): DTGVSQNPRHKITKRGQNVTFRCDPISEHNRLYWYRQTLGQGPEFLTYFQNEAQLEKSRLLSDRFSAERPKGSFSTLEIQRTEQGDSAMYLCASSFLREAMGQYFGPGTRLLVL.

The rearrangement links TRBV7-9 to TRBJ2-3; 7 nucleotides agree with TRBD2. The CDR3 spans 15 residues. V shed 11 bases and J 1 base; nucleotides not matched to a gene: 12. The germline CDR1 and CDR2 sequences are SEHNR and FQNEAQ (reference sequence). CDR3 sequence (DNA): TGTGCCGGTGTCGCCGGGCTAGCGGGCACAGATACGCAGTATTTT. Its protein is CAGVAGLAGTDTQYF.

This chain joins TRBV7-9 and TRBJ2-5; D not certain. CDR1 SEHNR and CDR2 FQNEAQ come from the germline V gene (reference sequence). The V and J ends lost 1 base and 5 bases respectively, with 14 bases between them. The CDR3 runs 15 residues. The CDR3: CASSLVWQVIETQYF. DNA of the CDR3: TGTGCCAGCAGCTTAGTGTGGCAGGTGATCGAGACCCAGTACTTC.

V usage is TRBV28 and J usage is TRBJ1-3; no clear D gene. The CDR3 spans 13 residues. V was shortened by 7 bases and J by 0 bases, with 7 bases between the two germline ends. CDR1 is MDHEN, CDR2 SYDVKM, per germline. This CDR3 is CASTTNSGNTIYF. CDR3 bases: TGTGCCAGCACGACAAACTCTGGAAACACCATATATTTT.

J is TRBJ2-2 and V is TRBV27; TRBD2 might be the D (6 bases). The CDR3 spans 16 residues. V was trimmed by 2 bases and J by 8 bases, leaving 18 bases between them. The germline V gene has CDR1 MNHEY and CDR2 SMNVEV (reference sequence). CDR3 residues: CASSLISVEGGGELFF. For the CDR3, the DNA is TGTGCCAGCAGTTTAATCTCTGTGGAGGGTGGAGGGGAGCTGTTTTTT.

The rearrangement links TRBV27 to TRBJ1-1, with D unresolved. The CDR3 sequence is 13 residues long. The germline gives CDR1 MNHEY, CDR2 SMNVEV (reference sequence). V was shortened by 3 bases and J by 1 base, with 6 bases between the two germline ends. The CDR3: CASSFGPNTEAFF. For the CDR3, the DNA is TGTGCCAGCAGTTTTGGCCCGAACACTGAAGCTTTCTTT.

The V call is TRBV27, the J call TRBJ2-7; D remains ambiguous. This CDR3 is 16 amino acids long. In germline, CDR1 is MNHEY, CDR2 SMNVEV (reference sequence). Trimming cost V 2 bases and J 7 bases, with 21 bases left between them. The DNA for the CDR3 is TGTGCCAGCAGTTTAAACGCAGGACCAGGCCCTCGAGAGCAGTACTTC. Protein sequence: CASSLNAGPGPREQYF.

The CDR3 region is CASSHRVGGPLGHQPQHF. DNA of the CDR3: TGTGCCAGCAGTCACAGGGTCGGCGGTCCCCTCGGTCATCAGCCCCAGCATTTT. This rearrangement joins TRBV2 to TRBJ1-5; a weak D match, TRBD1 (6 bases). CDR3 length: 18 residues. CDR1 SNHLY and CDR2 FYNNEI come from the germline V gene. Trimming pared 5 bases from V and 5 bases from J, leaving 25 bases between.

The chain joins TRBV18 to TRBJ2-1; the match to TRBD2 covers 9 bases. The V segment lost 1 base and the J segment 8 bases; nucleotides outside the gene matches: 3. The CDR3 has 14 residues. The germline gives CDR1 KGHSH, CDR2 LQKENI. CDR3 in DNA: TGTGCCAGCTCACCACTAGCGGGAGATCATGAGCAGTTCTTC. It yields the protein CASSPLAGDHEQFF.

The rearrangement links TRBV5-1 to TRBJ2-7; 12 nucleotides align to TRBD2. CDR3 length: 16 amino acids. Germline-derived CDR1 and CDR2 are SGHRS and YFSETQ. Trimming at V came to 4 bases and at J to 5 bases, leaving 10 bases not matched to a gene. DNA for the CDR3: TGCGCCAGCAGCCGAGGACTAGCGGGACCTTTGAACGAGCAGTACTTC. This codes for CASSRGLAGPLNEQYF.

The J gene is TRBJ2-5, the V gene TRBV5-4, with TRBD2 matching over 9 bases. The V segment lost 3 bases and the J segment 5 bases; nucleotides outside the gene matches: 2. CDR3 length equals 13 residues. Germline values: CDR1 SGHNT, CDR2 YYREEE (reference sequence). The CDR3 coding sequence is TGTGCCAGCAGCTCTAGCGGGACGGAGACCCAGTACTTC. This sequence encodes CASSSSGTETQYF.

The J gene is TRBJ1-2, the V gene TRBV11-2; no clear D gene. Germline lookup yields CDR1 SGHAT and CDR2 FQNNGV. V was pared by 7 bases and J by 7 bases, with 16 bases between. This CDR3 is built from 13 residues. The CDR3 here is CASNFVSGGGYTF. The CDR3 DNA reads as TGTGCCAGCAATTTTGTGAGTGGTGGTGGCTACACCTTC.

This sequence joins TRBV18 and TRBJ2-1, with TRBD1 as a possible D gene (5 bases). CDR3 length: 13 amino acids. Trimming took off 3 bases at V and 9 bases at J, with 12 bases between the two ends. Per germline, CDR1 KGHSH and CDR2 LQKENI. The DNA for the CDR3 is TGTGCCAGCTCACCTGTCAGGGTCGGTGAGCAGTTCTTC. It yields the protein CASSPVRVGEQFF.

V is TRBV5-4 and J is TRBJ1-1; TRBD1 agrees at 10 bases. Germline V gene data show CDR1 as SGHNT and CDR2 as YYREEE (reference sequence). The CDR3 runs to 13 residues. Unmatched junction bases numbered 6, after V lost 4 bases and J lost 9 bases. CDR3 sequence reads: CASSRTGGTQAFF. The CDR3 region has the DNA TGTGCCAGCAGCCGGACAGGGGGGACCCAAGCTTTCTTT.